This entry lists 32 T cell receptor beta chains sequenced from one sample in a study of OX40 agonist ivuxolimab in advanced cancers. Receptor libraries were prepared by the immunoSEQ multiplex PCR assay. TCRdb stores this immuneACCESS table with in-frame sequences only. Part of the clones is absent; in the studies checked, under half of the shortfall reflects unresolved V genes, and no reason is known for the rest. This sample is represented by fewer than 100,000 clones; roughly 86% of them were singletons. Jointly, the top ten make up approximately 0.8% of the sample. The sequenced sample was CD4+ or CD8+ T cells sorted from blood, obtained in a trial of the OX40 agonist ivuxolimab. The receptors come from an adult with an advanced solid tumor such as melanoma, head and neck, liver or kidney cancer.

This sequence joins TRBV29-1 and TRBJ2-7; D may be TRBD2 (5 bases). The germline V and J ends were trimmed by 0 bases and 0 bases, with 12 bases remaining between them. The CDR3 runs to 15 residues. Germline assignment: CDR1 SQVTM and CDR2 ANQGSEA. The CDR3 here is CSVEDPGGSSYEQYF. CDR3 sequence (DNA): TGCAGCGTTGAAGATCCGGGTGGGAGCTCCTACGAGCAGTACTTC.

This chain connects TRBV9 to TRBJ2-3; a possible D gene is TRBD2 (5 bases). V lost 3 bases to trimming and J lost 7 bases, with 12 bases between them. CDR3 length: 13 residues. In germline, CDR1 is SGDLS, CDR2 YYNGEE. CDR3 region: CASSDGVTYTQYF. The CDR3 DNA is TGTGCCAGCAGCGACGGGGTTACCTATACGCAGTATTTT.

CDR3 region: CASSAGTPLLETQYF. The CDR3, as DNA: TGTGCCAGCAGTGCGGGGACTCCCCTCTTAGAGACCCAGTACTTC. The chain combines TRBV28 with TRBJ2-5; possible D gene TRBD2, 6 bases. Trimming left V 5 bases short and J 4 bases short, with 17 bases between. CDR3 length: 15 amino acids. Germline lookup yields CDR1 MDHEN and CDR2 SYDVKM. Looking up the rest from reference TRBV28 and TRBJ2-5 gives the full variable domain: DVKVTQSSRYLVKRTGEKVFLECVQDMDHENMFWYRQDPGLGLRLIYFSYDVKMKEKGDIPEGYSVSREKKERFSLILESASTNQTSMYLCASSAGTPLLETQYFGPGTRLLVL.

The chain couples TRBV20-1 to TRBJ1-2, with D perhaps TRBD1 (6 bases). Per the germline V gene, CDR1 is DFQATT and CDR2 is SNEGSKA (reference sequence). The CDR3 covers 11 residues. The CDR3 nucleotides read TGCACCACGACAGGCACCTATGGCTACACCTTC. Translated: CTTTGTYGYTF.

This clone was detected only a few times. The genes are TRBV28 and TRBJ1-4; D might be TRBD1 (5 bases). The CDR3 totals 14 residues. CDR1 and CDR2 (germline): MDHEN, SYDVKM. Trimming cost V 2 bases and J 8 bases, with 12 bases left between them. The CDR3 protein is CASSLIGDREKLFF. Here the CDR3 DNA reads TGTGCCAGCAGTTTAATCGGGGACCGCGAAAAACTGTTTTTT.

The CDR3 DNA reads TGTGCCAGCAGCTTAATTGGGACCTCCTACGAGCAGTACTTC. This gives the protein CASSLIGTSYEQYF. The rearrangement links TRBV7-2 to TRBJ2-7; D may correspond to TRBD1 or TRBD2 (5 bases each). The V gene lost 2 bases and the J gene lost 0 bases, with 8 bases spanning the gap. Germline V gene lookup returns CDR1 SGHTA and CDR2 FQGNSA. This CDR3 has 14 amino acids.

The rearrangement joins TRBV6-1 to TRBJ1-4; D possibly corresponds to TRBD1 (5 bases). The V and J ends lost 3 bases and 2 bases respectively, with 16 bases between them. CDR1 is MNHNS, CDR2 SASEGT, per germline. CDR3 size: 17 residues. CDR3 DNA: TGTGCCAGCAGTGATAACTTGCCGGGACTGACTAATGAAAAACTGTTTTTT. The encoded protein is CASSDNLPGLTNEKLFF.

This chain links TRBV27 with TRBJ2-7; weak D call: TRBD1 (7 bases). Germline-derived CDR1 and CDR2 are MNHEY and SMNVEV (reference sequence). V lost 2 bases and J lost 6, with 11 bases in between. This CDR3 has 13 residues. The CDR3 is CASSLTQGGEQYF. The CDR3 nucleotides are TGTGCCAGCAGTTTAACTCAGGGGGGCGAGCAGTACTTC.

This clone was recorded a few times. The rearrangement links TRBV4-3 to TRBJ1-4; D uncertain. Germline V gene sequence: CDR1 LGHNA, CDR2 YSLEER. V shed 0 bases and J shed 6 bases, with 11 bases lying between them. The CDR3 sequence is 15 residues long. The CDR3 DNA reads TGCGCCAGCAGCCAAGATCGGCTCGGGGATGAAAAACTGTTTTTT. Protein: CASSQDRLGDEKLFF.

The gene calls are TRBV5-1 and TRBJ2-1; tentatively, D is TRBD1 (7 bases). This CDR3 contains 14 residues. With 2 bases removed from V and 7 bases from J, the gap between germline ends came to 13 bases. Germline V gives CDR1 SGHRS, CDR2 YFSETQ. The CDR3: CASSLQGRMNEQFF. The CDR3 DNA is TGCGCCAGCAGCTTACAGGGGAGGATGAATGAGCAGTTCTTC.

The CDR3 here is CATRTALNTEAFF. The CDR3 nucleotides are TGTGCCACCCGGACAGCGTTGAACACTGAAGCTTTCTTT. The chain carries TRBV5-5 and TRBJ1-1; D might be TRBD1 (6 bases). V lost 9 bases, J lost 0 bases, and 12 bases lay in between. This CDR3 has 13 amino acids. Germline V lookup: CDR1 SGHKS, CDR2 YYEKEE (reference sequence).

The rearrangement joins TRBV11-2 to TRBJ1-1; D might be TRBD1 (6 bases). CDR1 is SGHAT, CDR2 FQNNGV, per germline. CDR3 length: 14 residues. The germline V and J ends were trimmed by 2 bases and 4 bases, with 11 bases remaining between them. Written as DNA, the CDR3 is TGTGCCAGCAGCTTACCGGGGGCGAGCACTGAAGCTTTCTTT. It codes for CASSLPGASTEAFF.

The rearrangement links TRBV11-3 to TRBJ2-7; possibly TRBD1 or TRBD2 for D (5 bases each). In germline, CDR1 is SGHNT, CDR2 YENEEA. With 11 bases removed from V and 2 bases from J, the gap between germline ends came to 16 bases. The CDR3 runs 13 residues. The CDR3 DNA reads TGTGCCCCAGGATCGGGGCATACCTACGAGCAGTACTTC. This sequence encodes CAPGSGHTYEQYF.

The rearrangement links TRBV7-3 to TRBJ2-2; the D call may be TRBD1 or TRBD2 (7 bases each). Germline loops: CDR1 SGHTA, CDR2 FQGTGA. The V gene lost 5 bases and the J gene lost 6 bases, with 13 bases spanning the gap. This CDR3 comprises 14 residues. The CDR3 DNA is TGTGCCAGCAGCCCCCAGGGGGGGGCCGGGGAGCTGTTTTTT. Translating gives CASSPQGGAGELFF.

The chain couples TRBV6-5 to TRBJ2-1; D not resolved. V was shortened by 2 bases and J by 0 bases, with 5 bases between the two germline ends. The CDR3 is 14 amino acids. Per germline, CDR1 MNHEY and CDR2 SVGAGI. This chain's CDR3 is CASSYTPSYNEQFF. The CDR3 nucleotides read TGTGCCAGCAGTTACACACCCTCCTACAATGAGCAGTTCTTC.

This sequence joins TRBV19 and TRBJ2-7; TRBD2 is a possible D gene (5 bases). Looked up from germline, CDR1 is LNHDA and CDR2 is SQIVND (reference sequence). V lost 2 bases and J lost 6, with 8 bases in between. This CDR3 spans 12 amino acids. CDR3 sequence: CASSITAGEQYF. The CDR3 DNA reads as TGTGCCAGTAGTATAACGGCGGGCGAGCAGTACTTC. The whole variable domain, remainder taken from reference TRBV19 and TRBJ2-7, is DGGITQSPKYLFRKEGQNVTLSCEQNLNHDAMYWYRQDPGQGLRLIYYSQIVNDFQKGDIAEGYSVSREKKESFPLTVTSAQKNPTAFYLCASSITAGEQYFGPGTRLTVT.

The chain combines TRBV28 with TRBJ2-1; D remains ambiguous. Germline V gene lookup returns CDR1 MDHEN and CDR2 SYDVKM. The CDR3 is made up of 12 amino acids. The ends were cut back, 8 bases at V and 8 bases at J, with 13 bases in the middle. The DNA of the CDR3 is TGTGCCAGCGAAACTGGTAGCCATGAGCAGTTCTTC. This encodes CASETGSHEQFF.

This chain uses TRBV19 with TRBJ1-3, with D tentatively TRBD1 (5 bases). Germline V CDR1 and CDR2: LNHDA, SQIVND (reference sequence). With 5 bases removed from V and 4 bases from J, the gap between germline ends came to 12 bases. The CDR3 consists of 14 residues. The CDR3 region has the DNA TGTGCCAGTAGTGTACAAGGGGACGGAAACACCATATATTTT. This gives the protein CASSVQGDGNTIYF. The whole variable domain, filled in from reference TRBV19 and TRBJ1-3, reads DGGITQSPKYLFRKEGQNVTLSCEQNLNHDAMYWYRQDPGQGLRLIYYSQIVNDFQKGDIAEGYSVSREKKESFPLTVTSAQKNPTAFYLCASSVQGDGNTIYFGEGSWLTVV.

This clone was seen just once. The rearrangement links TRBV28 to TRBJ1-5, with 9 bases that match TRBD1. The CDR3 sequence is 16 residues long. J lost 5 bases, V lost 5 bases, and 10 bases had no gene match. The germline CDR1 and CDR2 sequences are MDHEN and SYDVKM. The CDR3 nucleotides read TGTGCCAGCAGTACCAGTCCCGGGACAGGGCATCAGCCCCAGCATTTT. Its protein is CASSTSPGTGHQPQHF.

This clone was found a few times. The chain combines TRBV29-1 with TRBJ1-5; no reliable D call. CDR3 size: 14 residues. Trimming removed 4 bases at V and 1 base at J, with 11 bases between. Germline loops: CDR1 SQVTM, CDR2 ANQGSEA. In DNA, the CDR3 is TGCAGCGTTGGCGAGCAGGCCAGCAATCAGCCCCAGCATTTT. The encoded protein is CSVGEQASNQPQHF.

This chain uses TRBV7-2 with TRBJ2-3; 9 bases agree with TRBD2. The CDR3 has 16 residues. The V gene end was trimmed by 4 bases and the J gene end by 8 bases; junction bases not matched to a gene: 13. Looked up from germline, CDR1 is SGHTA and CDR2 is FQGNSA. For the CDR3, the DNA is TGTGCCAGCAGCTCCGGACTAGCGACCGTGAGTAGTACGCAGTATTTT. Amino acids: CASSSGLATVSSTQYF.

This chain uses TRBV7-9 with TRBJ2-1, with 10 nucleotides matching TRBD1. Germline values: CDR1 SEHNR, CDR2 FQNEAQ (reference sequence). The CDR3 loop spans 15 amino acids. After removal of 8 bases from V and 12 bases from J, the junction contained 16 bases not matched to a gene. The CDR3 loop reads CASYLGQGHTDGQFF. DNA of the CDR3: TGTGCCAGCTACCTGGGACAGGGGCATACTGATGGGCAGTTCTTC. Full variable domain (outside the CDR3, taken from reference TRBV7-9 and TRBJ2-1): DTGVSQNPRHKITKRGQNVTFRCDPISEHNRLYWYRQTLGQGPEFLTYFQNEAQLEKSRLLSDRFSAERPKGSFSTLEIQRTEQGDSAMYLCASYLGQGHTDGQFFGPGTRLTVL.

This chain links TRBV2 with TRBJ1-1; TRBD1 is a possible D gene (6 bases). Trimming shortened V by 7 bases and J by 0 bases, and 12 bases separated the two germline ends. CDR1 is SNHLY and CDR2 is FYNNEI in the germline V gene. This CDR3 comprises 14 residues. The CDR3, as DNA: TGTGCCAGCATCCCAGGGGCATTGAACACTGAAGCTTTCTTT. Its protein product is CASIPGALNTEAFF.

The chain has TRBV18 and TRBJ1-5; D perhaps matches TRBD1 (5 bases). This CDR3 has 14 amino acids. Germline V gives CDR1 KGHSH, CDR2 LQKENI. The V gene lost 3 bases and the J gene lost 5 bases, with 11 bases spanning the gap. CDR3: CASSPPGGDQPQHF. CDR3 coding DNA: TGTGCCAGCTCACCTCCGGGGGGAGATCAGCCCCAGCATTTT. Filled out from reference TRBV18 and TRBJ1-5, the complete variable domain reads NAGVMQNPRHLVRRRGQEARLRCSPMKGHSHVYWYRQLPEEGLKFMVYLQKENIIDESGMPKERFSAEFPKEGPSILRIQQVVRGDSAAYFCASSPPGGDQPQHFGDGTRLSIL.

V usage is TRBV28 and J usage is TRBJ2-5; 9 nucleotides line up with TRBD1. The CDR3 covers 16 residues. Germline lookup yields CDR1 MDHEN and CDR2 SYDVKM. The junction had 11 bases not matched to a gene; V was cut back by 5 bases and J by 4 bases. The chain's CDR3 is CASSKKQGALLETQYF. The DNA for the CDR3 is TGTGCCAGCAGTAAAAAACAGGGGGCTCTTTTAGAGACCCAGTACTTC.

The chain joins TRBV30 to TRBJ2-7, with D unresolved. Germline CDR1 GTSNPN, CDR2 SVGIG (reference sequence). Trimming cost V 3 bases and J 3 bases, with 12 bases left between them. The CDR3 contains 13 residues. In DNA form, the CDR3 reads TGTGCCTGGAGAGTCGGCAGGCACTACGAGCAGTACTTC. Its translation: CAWRVGRHYEQYF.

The chain employs TRBV19 and TRBJ1-3; D remains unclear. The germline CDR1 and CDR2 sequences are LNHDA and SQIVND (reference sequence). V gave up 4 bases and J gave up 1 base, with 11 bases separating them. The CDR3 runs 15 residues. The CDR3 spells CASSTPSYSGNTIYF. As DNA, the CDR3 is TGTGCCAGTAGTACCCCCAGCTATTCTGGAAACACCATATATTTT.

The rearrangement uses TRBV30 and TRBJ1-5, with TRBD1 identical over 7 bases. The CDR3 has 16 amino acids. Germline V gives CDR1 GTSNPN, CDR2 SVGIG (reference sequence). V shed 1 base, J shed 7 bases, and the junction held 13 bases outside the gene matches. Here the CDR3 DNA reads TGTGCCTGGAGTGCATCCAGGGGGACGAGTTTACAGCCCCAGCATTTT. The encoded protein is CAWSASRGTSLQPQHF.

This clone was seen more than once but under ten times. This chain joins TRBV5-4 and TRBJ2-7, with D maybe TRBD1 (6 bases). Germline CDR1 is SGHNT and CDR2 is YYREEE (reference sequence). With 3 bases removed from V and 6 bases from J, the gap between germline ends came to 13 bases. The CDR3 spans 13 residues. CDR3 bases: TGTGCCAGCAGCTCCATTCAGGGGAGCGAGCAGTACTTC. This codes for CASSSIQGSEQYF.

The V call is TRBV4-1, the J call TRBJ1-4, with a tentative D call TRBD1 (5 bases). The CDR3 runs 15 residues. In germline, CDR1 is MGHRA, CDR2 YSYEKL. The germline V and J ends were trimmed by 1 base and 2 bases, with 8 bases remaining between them. The CDR3 DNA is TGCGCCAGCAGCCAAGGTCGGGACACTAATGAAAAACTGTTTTTT. Protein: CASSQGRDTNEKLFF.

The chain links TRBV27 to TRBJ2-1, with 9 bases matching TRBD2. The germline V gene encodes CDR1 MNHEY and CDR2 SMNVEV (reference sequence). V shed 0 bases, J shed 8 bases, and the junction held 11 bases outside the gene matches. This CDR3 has 17 amino acids. For the CDR3, the DNA is TGTGCCAGCAGTTTATCTTGGGGTTTTAGCGGGAGATATGAGCAGTTCTTC. Protein sequence: CASSLSWGFSGRYEQFF.

J is TRBJ1-6 and V is TRBV6-5; perhaps TRBD1 as D (5 bases). In germline, CDR1 is MNHEY, CDR2 SVGAGI. This CDR3 has 11 amino acids. V lost 8 bases and J lost 10, with 9 bases in between. For the CDR3, the DNA is TGTGCCAGCGGTAGGGACTCACCCCTCCACTTT. Its protein product is CASGRDSPLHF.